These T cell receptor beta chains were read from a single sample in a study of control samples from healthy donors and cancer patients. The table came from immunoSEQ multiplex PCR; TCRdb's copy has only in-frame clones and leaves some out. Of some 41,000 clones in the sample, more than 75% are singletons; the top ten hold 10% to 13%. Specimen: PBMCs. All receptors come from a woman in her sixties with lung cancer. Each CDR3 is given with its conserved first and last residue. D genes are given only for firm matches. Only part of the rows carry a size: once, few, many, or a class if the clone is expanded.

D	V	size	J	DNA	CDR3
-	TRBV10-3	-	TRBJ1-1	TGTGCCCATGGAAGGGAGGGCGCTGAAGCTTTCTTT	CAHGREGAEAFF
TRBD1	TRBV5-1	-	TRBJ1-6	TGCGCCAGCAGCTCGGGGACAGGGGGTTTTTCACCCCTCCACTTT	CASSSGTGGFSPLHF
TRBD2	TRBV5-1	-	TRBJ2-2	TGCGCCAGCAGCTGGACTAGCGGGAGGGACACCGGGGAGCTGTTTTTT	CASSWTSGRDTGELFF
-	TRBV10-3	-	TRBJ2-2	TGTGCCATCAGTGATGAGCTCACCGGGGAGCTGTTTTTT	CAISDELTGELFF
-	TRBV27	-	TRBJ2-3	TGTGCCAGCAGTTTTGACGTGTTGCAGGGGCGGGATACGCAGTATTTT	CASSFDVLQGRDTQYF
-	TRBV11-3	-	TRBJ2-2	TGTGCCAGCAGCTTTTCCTCGAACACCGGGGAGCTGTTTTTT	CASSFSSNTGELFF
-	TRBV7-9	-	TRBJ2-1	TGTGCCAGCAGCTTAGGGGATAGCCTCTACAATGAGCAGTTCTTC	CASSLGDSLYNEQFF
TRBD1	TRBV7-6	-	TRBJ1-1	TGTGCCAGCAGCCCTCGACAGGGGAGGAACACTGAAGCTTTCTTT	CASSPRQGRNTEAFF
-	TRBV2	few	TRBJ1-4	TGTGCCAGCAGTGAAGGGCTAGGACTTAATGAAAAACTGTTTTTT	CASSEGLGLNEKLFF
-	TRBV19	-	TRBJ2-5	TGTGCCAGTAGCCAGGGACGGGAAGAGACCCAGTACTTC	CASSQGREETQYF
-	TRBV7-9	once	TRBJ1-2	TGTGCCAGCAGCTTAGCGGGAGGGATAGGAGGCTACACCTTC	CASSLAGGIGGYTF
TRBD1	TRBV5-6	-	TRBJ2-7	TGTGCCAGCAGCTTGCCTCAGGGGGCTGGAAACGAGCAGTACTTC	CASSLPQGAGNEQYF
-	TRBV5-1	-	TRBJ2-6	TGCGCCAGCAGTAGAGGGCGTTCCGGGGCCAACGTCCTGACTTTC	CASSRGRSGANVLTF
-	TRBV7-9	few	TRBJ1-3	TGTGCCAGCAGCTTAGCGCCGGGGACCACCATATATTTT	CASSLAPGTTIYF
-	TRBV7-9	-	TRBJ1-1	TGTGCCAGCAGCTTAGGACGGCCGATGAACACTGAAGCTTTCTTT	CASSLGRPMNTEAFF
-	TRBV19	-	TRBJ1-1	TGTGCCAGTAGTATGAGTCCGGACACTGAAGCTTTCTTT	CASSMSPDTEAFF
TRBD2	TRBV30	-	TRBJ2-1	TGTGCCTGGAGCGCGGATGGGCGCGGGAGACTGTTCTTC	CAWSADGRGRLFF
-	TRBV6-1	few	TRBJ2-7	TGTGCCAGCAGTGATGATCCCGACGGCTCCTACGAGCAGTACTTC	CASSDDPDGSYEQYF
TRBD1	TRBV19	-	TRBJ1-2	TGTGCCAGTAGTATAAGGGATCTACAGGGGAGCGGCTACACCTTC	CASSIRDLQGSGYTF
TRBD2	TRBV24-1	-	TRBJ2-7	TGTGCCACCAGTGATCGGACTAGCGGGAGCCCCTACGAGCAGTACTTC	CATSDRTSGSPYEQYF
TRBD2	TRBV11-2	-	TRBJ2-5	TGTGCCAGCAGCCGCCGGGGTAGCGGGTTCCAAGAGACCCAGTACTTC	CASSRRGSGFQETQYF
TRBD1	TRBV9	-	TRBJ1-6	TGTGCCAGCAGCACGACAGGGGTTCGGAATTCACCCCTCCACTTT	CASSTTGVRNSPLHF
TRBD1	TRBV9	once	TRBJ1-5	TGTGCCAGCAGCCAGGGGGGATCGGGCAATCAGCCCCAGCATTTT	CASSQGGSGNQPQHF
TRBD2	TRBV2	once	TRBJ2-3	TGTGCCAGCAGGGGAGAGGTGGGAGGGGAATTGAGGACAGATACGCAGTATTTT	CASRGEVGGELRTDTQYF
-	TRBV12-3/TRBV12-4	once	TRBJ2-6	TGTGCCAGCAGCTTACAGGGCCCCAGCGTCCTGACTTTC	CASSLQGPSVLTF
-	TRBV29-1	-	TRBJ2-7	TGCAGCGCCTGGACAGACTCCTACGAGCAGTACTTC	CSAWTDSYEQYF
-	TRBV24-1	-	TRBJ2-7	TGTGCCACCAGTGATGGAGCAGGGGCCAACGAGCAGTACTTC	CATSDGAGANEQYF
TRBD2	TRBV7-3	-	TRBJ2-1	TGTGCCAGCAGCTCTAGCGGGTGGAACAATGAGCAGTTCTTC	CASSSSGWNNEQFF
TRBD1	TRBV5-4	-	TRBJ2-2	TGTGCCAGCAGTCCTCGACAGGGCGCTACCGGGGAGCTGTTTTTT	CASSPRQGATGELFF
-	TRBV30	-	TRBJ2-1	TGTGCCTGGAGATCGGGAACCGAACCCTCCTACAATGAGCAGTTCTTC	CAWRSGTEPSYNEQFF
-	TRBV18	-	TRBJ1-5	TGTGCCAGCTCACCATCTCGGAATAGCAATCAGCCCCAGCATTTT	CASSPSRNSNQPQHF
-	TRBV28	once	TRBJ2-5	TGTGCCAGCAGTTCTGTAACAGGGCATTGGGAGACCCAGTACTTC	CASSSVTGHWETQYF
-	TRBV2	-	TRBJ1-5	TGTGCCAGCGGGCCCTGGACGTACGATAGCAATCAGCCCCAGCATTTT	CASGPWTYDSNQPQHF
TRBD2	TRBV7-9	-	TRBJ2-5	TGTGCCAGCAGCTTAGATACTAGCGGGAAGGGAGAGACCCAGTACTTC	CASSLDTSGKGETQYF
-	TRBV14	-	TRBJ1-2	TGTGCCAGCAGCCAAGAAAGACCGGGGCCTAGGTATGGCTACACCTTC	CASSQERPGPRYGYTF